The sequence of this T cell receptor (beta chain) was determined in a study of T cells in Graves' hyperthyroidism and ophthalmopathy. Study context: Peripheral blood was obtained at initial diagnosis, preceding any treatment.

TCR beta CDR3 regions were amplified from RNA. RT-PCR in the first round (using the HTBI primer set) targeted the TCR CDR3. TCRdb processed the multiplex PCR reads anew with MiXCR; each CDR3 protein has one entry. This sample carries over 200,000 distinct CDR3 sequences, about 14% of them seen once, and the ten largest clones take about an eighth. This clonotype has ten or more counts. The antigen remains undetermined. Any symptoms of ophthalmopathy came after the first hyperthyroidism diagnosis, from which the blood sample dates. J was trimmed by 3 bases and V by 5 bases; bases with no gene match: 16. This CDR3 has 19 amino acids. Germline assignment: CDR1 KGHDR and CDR2 SFDVKD. Study-wide results and limits: Most clonotypes that expanded in the thyroid above 0.001 also showed up in blood.

The chain joins TRBV24-1 to TRBJ2-3; 10 nucleotides agree with TRBD2. This receptor was obtained from a woman in her thirties or forties with Graves' hyperthyroidism that later progressed to Graves' ophthalmopathy. Material: blood. DNA of the CDR3: TGTGCCACCAGTGGCCCACTTCCCTCTCTAGCGGGAGTAACAGATACGCAGTATTTT. Amino acids: CATSGPLPSLAGVTDTQYF.